This TCR beta chain derives from a study of memory CD4+ T cells and cytomegalovirus serostatus. This table comes from immunoSEQ multiplex PCR, and its TCRdb copy is limited to in-frame clones, with some not included. The sample includes approximately 44,000 clones, about 80% of them seen just once. The sort gate was single viable CD3+CD4+CD8-CD45RO+ cells for memory CD4+ T cells. CMV serostatus came from serum IgG against pp150, pp28, p38, p52. CDR3 size: 15 residues. CDR1 and CDR2 from the germline V gene are MNHNS and SASEGT. V lost 4 bases and J 0 bases, leaving 9 bases between the germline ends. Sequenced: memory CD4+ T cells from blood. The sequence was collected from an adult in good health and CMV-seronegative. The rearrangement uses TRBV6-1 and TRBJ1-4, with D unresolved. In DNA form, the CDR3 reads TGTGCCAGCAGTGTAGCCTGGCCAACTAATGAAAAACTGTTTTTT. Translation gives CASSVAWPTNEKLFF.